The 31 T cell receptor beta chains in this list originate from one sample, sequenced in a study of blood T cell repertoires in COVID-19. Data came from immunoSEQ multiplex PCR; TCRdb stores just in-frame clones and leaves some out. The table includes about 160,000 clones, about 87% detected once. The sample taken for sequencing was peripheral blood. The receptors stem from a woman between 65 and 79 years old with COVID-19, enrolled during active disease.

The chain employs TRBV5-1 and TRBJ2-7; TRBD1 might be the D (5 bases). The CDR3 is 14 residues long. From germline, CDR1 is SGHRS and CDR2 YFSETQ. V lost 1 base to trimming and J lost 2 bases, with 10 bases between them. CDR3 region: CASSLSQGTYEQYF. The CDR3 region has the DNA TGCGCCAGCAGCTTGTCTCAGGGCACCTACGAGCAGTACTTC.

Here the CDR3 DNA reads TGTGCCAGCAGCTTAATGCGGAACACTGAAGCTTTCTTT. Protein sequence: CASSLMRNTEAFF. The rearrangement uses TRBV7-3 and TRBJ1-1; unclear D gene. Germline-derived CDR1 and CDR2 are SGHTA and FQGTGA. CDR3 size: 13 residues. V shed 1 base and J shed 1 base, with 4 bases lying between them.

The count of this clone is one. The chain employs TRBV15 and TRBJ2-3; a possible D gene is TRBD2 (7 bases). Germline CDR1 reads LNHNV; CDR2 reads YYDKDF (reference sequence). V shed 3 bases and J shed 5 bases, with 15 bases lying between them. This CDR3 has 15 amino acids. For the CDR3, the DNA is TGTGCCACCAGCAGTTGGGCGGGGGCCGGAGATACGCAGTATTTT. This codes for CATSSWAGAGDTQYF.

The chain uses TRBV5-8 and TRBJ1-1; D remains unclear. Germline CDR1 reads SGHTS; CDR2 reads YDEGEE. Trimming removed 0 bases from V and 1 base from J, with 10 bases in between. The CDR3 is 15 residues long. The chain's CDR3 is CASSLDSHWNTEAFF. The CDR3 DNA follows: TGTGCCAGCAGCTTGGATTCCCACTGGAACACTGAAGCTTTCTTT. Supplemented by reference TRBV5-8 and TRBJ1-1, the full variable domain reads EAGVTQSPTHLIKTRGQQATLRCSPISGHTSVYWYQQALGLGLQFLLWYDEGEERNRGNFPPRFSGRQFPNYSSELNVNALELEDSALYLCASSLDSHWNTEAFFGQGTRLTVV.

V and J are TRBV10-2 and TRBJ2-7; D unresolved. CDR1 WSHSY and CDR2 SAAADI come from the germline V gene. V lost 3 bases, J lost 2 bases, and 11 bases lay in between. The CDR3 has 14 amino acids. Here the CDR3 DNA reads TGCGCCAGCAGTGAAATGGGCCTAACCTACGAGCAGTACTTC. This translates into CASSEMGLTYEQYF.

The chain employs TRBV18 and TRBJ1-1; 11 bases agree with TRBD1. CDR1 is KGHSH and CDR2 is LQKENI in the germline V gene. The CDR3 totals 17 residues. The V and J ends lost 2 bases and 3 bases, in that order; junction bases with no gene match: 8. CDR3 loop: CASSPVDRGRRDTEAFF. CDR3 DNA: TGTGCCAGCTCACCAGTGGACAGGGGGCGCCGGGACACTGAAGCTTTCTTT.

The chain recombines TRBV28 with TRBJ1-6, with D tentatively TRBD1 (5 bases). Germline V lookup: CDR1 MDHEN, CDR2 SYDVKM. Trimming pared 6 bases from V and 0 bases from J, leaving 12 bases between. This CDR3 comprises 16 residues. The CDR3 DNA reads TGTGCCAGCAGGGGGGGAGGAAACTCCTATAATTCACCCCTCCACTTT. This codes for CASRGGGNSYNSPLHF. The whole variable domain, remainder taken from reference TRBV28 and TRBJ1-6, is DVKVTQSSRYLVKRTGEKVFLECVQDMDHENMFWYRQDPGLGLRLIYFSYDVKMKEKGDIPEGYSVSREKKERFSLILESASTNQTSMYLCASRGGGNSYNSPLHFGNGTRLTVT.

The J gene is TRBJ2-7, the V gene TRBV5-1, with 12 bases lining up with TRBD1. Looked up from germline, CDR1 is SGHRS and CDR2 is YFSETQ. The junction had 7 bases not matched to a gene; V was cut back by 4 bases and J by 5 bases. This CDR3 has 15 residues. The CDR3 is CASSLGTGGINEQYF. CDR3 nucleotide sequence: TGCGCCAGCAGCCTCGGGACAGGGGGCATCAACGAGCAGTACTTC.

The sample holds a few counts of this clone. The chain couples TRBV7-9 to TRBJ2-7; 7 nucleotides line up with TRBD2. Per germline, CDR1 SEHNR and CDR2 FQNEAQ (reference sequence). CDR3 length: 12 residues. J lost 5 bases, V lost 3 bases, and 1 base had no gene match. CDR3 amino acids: CASSFGRDEQYF. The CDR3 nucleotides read TGTGCCAGCAGCTTTGGGAGGGACGAGCAGTACTTC.

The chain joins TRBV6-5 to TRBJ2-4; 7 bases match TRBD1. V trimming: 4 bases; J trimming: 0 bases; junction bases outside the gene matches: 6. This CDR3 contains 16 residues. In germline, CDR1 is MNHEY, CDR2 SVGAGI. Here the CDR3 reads CASSLSGQVAKNIQYF. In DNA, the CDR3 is TGTGCCAGCAGTTTATCAGGACAGGTAGCCAAAAACATTCAGTACTTC.

The CDR3 region is CASSRPGGEQFF. CDR3 nucleotide sequence: TGTGCCAGCAGCCGTCCGGGGGGTGAGCAGTTCTTC. The J gene is TRBJ2-1, the V gene TRBV3-1 (or the pseudogene TRBV3-2); TRBD2 matches 7 bases. CDR3 length equals 12 residues. Germline V gene sequence: CDR1 LGHDT, CDR2 YNNKEL (reference sequence). J lost 9 bases, V lost 4 bases, and 3 bases had no gene match.

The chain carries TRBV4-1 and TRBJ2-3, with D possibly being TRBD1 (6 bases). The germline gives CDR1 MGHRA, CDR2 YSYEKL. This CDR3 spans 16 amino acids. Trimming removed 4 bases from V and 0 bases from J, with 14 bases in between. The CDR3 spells CASSRSGTPSTDTQYF. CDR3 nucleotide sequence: TGCGCCAGCAGCCGTTCCGGGACACCGAGCACAGATACGCAGTATTTT.

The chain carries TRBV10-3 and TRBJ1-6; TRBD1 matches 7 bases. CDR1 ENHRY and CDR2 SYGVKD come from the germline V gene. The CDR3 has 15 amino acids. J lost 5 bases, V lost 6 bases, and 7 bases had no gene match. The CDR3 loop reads CAIREDRNHNSPLHF. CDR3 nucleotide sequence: TGTGCCATCAGGGAGGACAGGAATCATAATTCACCCCTCCACTTT.

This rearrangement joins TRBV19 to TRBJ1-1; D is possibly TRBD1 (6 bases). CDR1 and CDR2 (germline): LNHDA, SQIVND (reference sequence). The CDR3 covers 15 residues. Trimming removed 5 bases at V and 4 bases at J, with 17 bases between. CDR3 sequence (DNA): TGTGCCAGTAGTCCACCCCAGGGGTCGAGCACTGAAGCTTTCTTT. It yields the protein CASSPPQGSSTEAFF.

The CDR3 bases are TGTGCCAGCAGCGTTTTACGACAGGGGGCGGGCACTGAAGCTTTCTTT. Translation gives CASSVLRQGAGTEAFF. V is TRBV9 and J is TRBJ1-1; TRBD1 aligns across 10 bases. Germline V gene data show CDR1 as SGDLS and CDR2 as YYNGEE. The CDR3 totals 16 residues. V trimming: 2 bases; J trimming: 4 bases; junction bases outside the gene matches: 8. Combining the CDR3 with reference TRBV9 and TRBJ1-1 gives the whole variable domain DSGVTQTPKHLITATGQRVTLRCSPRSGDLSVYWYQQSLDQGLQFLIQYYNGEERAKGNILERFSAQQFPDLHSELNLSSLELGDSALYFCASSVLRQGAGTEAFFGQGTRLTVV.

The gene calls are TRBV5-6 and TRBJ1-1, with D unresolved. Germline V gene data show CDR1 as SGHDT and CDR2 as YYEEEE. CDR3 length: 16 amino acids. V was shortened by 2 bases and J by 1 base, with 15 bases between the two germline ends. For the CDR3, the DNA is TGTGCCAGCAGCTTCGGGAACCCCCCGTGGAACACTGAAGCTTTCTTT. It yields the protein CASSFGNPPWNTEAFF.

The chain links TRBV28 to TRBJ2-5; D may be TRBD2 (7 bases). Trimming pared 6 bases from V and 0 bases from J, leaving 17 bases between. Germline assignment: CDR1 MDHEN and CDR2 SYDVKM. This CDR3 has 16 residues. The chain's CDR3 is CASRPGGRGYQETQYF. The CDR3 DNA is TGTGCCAGCAGACCCGGGGGGAGGGGGTACCAAGAGACCCAGTACTTC. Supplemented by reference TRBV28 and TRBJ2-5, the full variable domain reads DVKVTQSSRYLVKRTGEKVFLECVQDMDHENMFWYRQDPGLGLRLIYFSYDVKMKEKGDIPEGYSVSREKKERFSLILESASTNQTSMYLCASRPGGRGYQETQYFGPGTRLLVL.

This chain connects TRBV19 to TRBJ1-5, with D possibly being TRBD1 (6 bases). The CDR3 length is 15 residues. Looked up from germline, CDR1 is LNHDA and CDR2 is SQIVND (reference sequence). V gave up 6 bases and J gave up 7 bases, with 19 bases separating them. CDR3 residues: CASSQTGGPGQPQHF. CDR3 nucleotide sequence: TGTGCCAGTAGCCAGACGGGGGGCCCAGGGCAGCCCCAGCATTTT.

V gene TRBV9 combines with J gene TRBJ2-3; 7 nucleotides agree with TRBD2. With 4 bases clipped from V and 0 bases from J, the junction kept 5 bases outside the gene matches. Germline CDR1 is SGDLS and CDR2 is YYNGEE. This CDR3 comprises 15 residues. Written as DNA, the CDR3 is TGTGCCAGCAGCTCGAGCGGGGTTAGCACAGATACGCAGTATTTT. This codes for CASSSSGVSTDTQYF.

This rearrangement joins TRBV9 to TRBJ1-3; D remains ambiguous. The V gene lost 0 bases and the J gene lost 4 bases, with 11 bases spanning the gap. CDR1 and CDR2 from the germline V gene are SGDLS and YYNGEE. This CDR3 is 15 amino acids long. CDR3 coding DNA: TGTGCCAGCAGCGTAGCCGTGTTGGGCGGAAACACCATATATTTT. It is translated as CASSVAVLGGNTIYF.

Here the CDR3 DNA reads TGCGCCAGCAGCTTCCGACTAGCGGGGGGGCAAGAGACCCAGTACTTC. It yields the protein CASSFRLAGGQETQYF. The V gene is TRBV4-1, the J gene TRBJ2-5, with TRBD2 identical over 14 bases. The CDR3 consists of 16 residues. Germline trimming cut 5 bases from V and 2 bases from J; bases unmatched to any gene: 4. CDR1 and CDR2 (germline): MGHRA, YSYEKL.

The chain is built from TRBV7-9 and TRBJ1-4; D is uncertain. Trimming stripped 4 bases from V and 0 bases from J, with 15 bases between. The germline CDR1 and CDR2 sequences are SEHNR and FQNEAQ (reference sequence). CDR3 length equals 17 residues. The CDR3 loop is CASSSRQTIATNEKLFF. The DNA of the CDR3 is TGTGCCAGCAGCTCTAGGCAAACTATCGCAACTAATGAAAAACTGTTTTTT. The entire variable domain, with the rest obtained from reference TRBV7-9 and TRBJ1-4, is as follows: DTGVSQNPRHKITKRGQNVTFRCDPISEHNRLYWYRQTLGQGPEFLTYFQNEAQLEKSRLLSDRFSAERPKGSFSTLEIQRTEQGDSAMYLCASSSRQTIATNEKLFFGSGTQLSVL.

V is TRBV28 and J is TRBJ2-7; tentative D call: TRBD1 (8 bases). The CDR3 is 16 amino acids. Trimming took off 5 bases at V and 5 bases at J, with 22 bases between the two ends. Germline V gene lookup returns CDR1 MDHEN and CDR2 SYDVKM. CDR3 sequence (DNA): TGTGCCAGCAGTACGATAAACAGGGGGGGGCCCCACGAGCAGTACTTC. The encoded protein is CASSTINRGGPHEQYF.

CDR3 in amino acids: CASSSGQGWYYGYTF. The CDR3 DNA is TGCGCCAGCAGCTCTGGACAGGGGTGGTACTATGGCTACACCTTC. This rearrangement joins TRBV5-1 to TRBJ1-2; 9 bases agree with TRBD1. The CDR3 runs 15 residues. J lost 3 bases, V lost 3 bases, and 6 bases had no gene match. Germline V lookup: CDR1 SGHRS, CDR2 YFSETQ.

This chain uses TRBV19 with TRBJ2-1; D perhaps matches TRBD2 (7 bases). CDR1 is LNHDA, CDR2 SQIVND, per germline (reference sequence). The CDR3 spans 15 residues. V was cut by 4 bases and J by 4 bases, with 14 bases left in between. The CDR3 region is CASSTVGGAYNEQFF. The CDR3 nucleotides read TGTGCCAGTAGTACTGTAGGGGGGGCGTACAATGAGCAGTTCTTC.

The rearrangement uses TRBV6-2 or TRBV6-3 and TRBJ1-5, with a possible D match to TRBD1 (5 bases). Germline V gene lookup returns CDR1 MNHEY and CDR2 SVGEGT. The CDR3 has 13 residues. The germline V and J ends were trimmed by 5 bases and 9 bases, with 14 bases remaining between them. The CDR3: CASSTTVGGPQHF. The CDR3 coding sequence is TGTGCCAGCAGTACGACAGTGGGTGGGCCCCAGCATTTT.

The CDR3 is CASSLHRQGVPNTEAFF. In DNA, the CDR3 is TGTGCCAGCAGCCTGCACCGGCAGGGGGTTCCGAACACTGAAGCTTTCTTT. This chain joins TRBV5-8 and TRBJ1-1; 7 bases line up with TRBD1. Losses at the gene ends were 4 bases for V and 1 base for J; bases not matched to a gene: 13. Germline CDR1 reads SGHTS; CDR2 reads YDEGEE. This CDR3 has 17 residues.

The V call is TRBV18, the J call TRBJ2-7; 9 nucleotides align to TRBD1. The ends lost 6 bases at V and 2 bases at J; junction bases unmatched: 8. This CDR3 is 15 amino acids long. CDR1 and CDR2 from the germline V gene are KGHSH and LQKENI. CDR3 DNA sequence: TGTGCCAGCTCCCCCGGGACAGGGTCACCCTACGAGCAGTACTTC. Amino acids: CASSPGTGSPYEQYF.

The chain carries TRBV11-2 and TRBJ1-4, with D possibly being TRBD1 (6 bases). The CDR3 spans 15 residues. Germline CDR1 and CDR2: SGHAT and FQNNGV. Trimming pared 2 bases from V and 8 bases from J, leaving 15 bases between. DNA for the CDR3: TGTGCCAGCAGCTTACAGGGGATGGACGAGGAAAAACTGTTTTTT. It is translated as CASSLQGMDEEKLFF.

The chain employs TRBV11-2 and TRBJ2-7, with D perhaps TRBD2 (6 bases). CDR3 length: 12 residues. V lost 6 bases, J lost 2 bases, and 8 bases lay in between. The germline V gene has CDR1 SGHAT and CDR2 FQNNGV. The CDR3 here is CASSPGAYEQYF. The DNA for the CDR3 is TGTGCCAGCAGTCCGGGGGCCTACGAGCAGTACTTC. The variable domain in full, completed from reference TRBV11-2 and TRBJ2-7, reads EAGVAQSPRYKIIEKRQSVAFWCNPISGHATLYWYQQILGQGPKLLIQFQNNGVVDDSQLPKDRFSAERLKGVDSTLKIQPAKLEDSAVYLCASSPGAYEQYFGPGTRLTVT.

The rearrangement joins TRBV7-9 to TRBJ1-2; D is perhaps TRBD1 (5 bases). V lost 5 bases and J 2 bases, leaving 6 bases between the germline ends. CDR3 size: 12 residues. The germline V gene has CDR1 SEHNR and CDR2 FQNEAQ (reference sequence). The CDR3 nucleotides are TGTGCCAGCAGCGACAGCAACTATGGCTACACCTTC. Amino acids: CASSDSNYGYTF.